This TCR beta chain was found in a study of regulatory T cells in long-lasting Graves disease. The germline V gene encodes CDR1 SGHRS and CDR2 YFSETQ. With 0 bases removed from V and 8 bases from J, the gap between germline ends came to 14 bases. This CDR3 region has 14 residues. In its sample, this clonotype was seen a few times. Time point noted: newly diagnosed GD, antithyroid drugs for less than 3 months. From PBMCs, RNA was extracted and then used to make the TCR library. TCR beta libraries were built with iRepertoire HTBI primers and Arm-PCR of CDR3 regions. Each CDR3 protein gets one entry after TCRdb re-called the multiplex PCR reads with MiXCR. The top ten clones hold approximately 20% of a sample with some 340,000 distinct CDR3 sequences, 10% to 15% of them seen once. This same sample was also taken into another study, of T cells in Graves' hyperthyroidism and ophthalmopathy. Per that study: Diagnosing involved the use of clinical symptoms, serum thyroxine and TRAb, thyroid ultrasound and orbital computed tomography.

The V gene is TRBV5-1, the J gene TRBJ1-1; perhaps TRBD1 as D (6 bases). The TCR sequence derives from a woman aged 18-35 years with Graves disease. This specimen consisted of peripheral blood mononuclear cells (PBMCs), obtained at new diagnosis, from a patient treated with antithyroid drugs. The CDR3 sequence: CASSLARGTGEAFF. The CDR3 DNA reads as TGCGCCAGCAGCTTGGCTCGGGGTACAGGGGAAGCTTTCTTT.